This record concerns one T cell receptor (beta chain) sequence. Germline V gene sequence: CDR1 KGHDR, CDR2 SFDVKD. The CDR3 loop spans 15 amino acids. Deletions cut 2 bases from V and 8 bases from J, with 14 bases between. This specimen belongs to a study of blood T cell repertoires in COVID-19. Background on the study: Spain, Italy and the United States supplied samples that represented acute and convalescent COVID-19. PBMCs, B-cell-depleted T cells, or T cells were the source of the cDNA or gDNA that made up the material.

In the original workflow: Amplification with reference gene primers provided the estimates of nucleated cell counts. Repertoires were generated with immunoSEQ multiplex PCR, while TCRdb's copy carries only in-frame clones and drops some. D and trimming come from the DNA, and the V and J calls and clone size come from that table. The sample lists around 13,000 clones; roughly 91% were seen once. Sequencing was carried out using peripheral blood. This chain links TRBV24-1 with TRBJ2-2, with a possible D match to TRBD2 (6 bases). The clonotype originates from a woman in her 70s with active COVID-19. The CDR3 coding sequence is TGTGCCACCAGTGATTCGAGACTAGGCCTGGGGGAGCTGTTTTTT. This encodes CATSDSRLGLGELFF.